Detailed here is one T cell receptor beta chain. The target antigen is unknown. This specimen comes from a study of cytomegalovirus exposure and HLA in healthy donors. Points from the study as a whole: Most of the TCR beta V segments (in an earlier analysis) were productive either about 90% or about 30% of the time. Some V segments (TRBV6-2 and TRBV6-3 among them) were excluded as indistinguishable. The likely explanation for a cluster of highly shared sequence variants was sequencing artifact.

Trimming took off 5 bases at V and 4 bases at J, with 9 bases between the two ends. The germline gives CDR1 SGHDN, CDR2 FVKESK. The CDR3 contains 13 residues. Amplification used 60 Vbeta primers and 13 Jbeta primers. TCRdb keeps only in-frame clones here, not all; method: immunoSEQ multiplex PCR. The data show around 130,000 clones, with more than 80% seen just once and 5.5% to 6% held by the top ten. The receptor comes from a woman aged 40-49 years in good health and CMV-seropositive. Sequenced input: PBMCs. The chain is built from TRBV14 and TRBJ2-1, with D possibly TRBD2 on 7 matching bases. As DNA, the CDR3 is TGTGCCAGCAGCGGGGGGGCGTACAATGAGCAGTTCTTC. Its translation: CASSGGAYNEQFF. Combining the CDR3 with reference TRBV14 and TRBJ2-1 gives the whole variable domain EAGVTQFPSHSVIEKGQTVTLRCDPISGHDNLYWYRRVMGKEIKFLLHFVKESKQDESGMPNNRFLAERTGGTYSTLKVQPAELEDSGVYFCASSGGAYNEQFFGPGTRLTVL.